This entry lists 4 T cell receptor beta chains sequenced from one sample in a study of blood T cell repertoires in COVID-19. Sequenced by immunoSEQ multiplex PCR; TCRdb stores in-frame clones only, minus some. The data hold 200,000 to 250,000 clones, with 70% to 90% observed a single time. The sequencing input was peripheral blood. The receptor source for this set is a woman aged 18-35 years who had recovered from COVID-19.

Only a few counts were recorded for this clone. The rearrangement uses TRBV2 and TRBJ1-5, with 11 bases matching TRBD1. Germline CDR1 and CDR2: SNHLY and FYNNEI. The CDR3 contains 15 residues. Trimming took 6 bases from V and 3 from J; bases not matched to a gene: 4. For the CDR3, the DNA is TGTGCCAGCAGGGGGACAGGGGGAGACAATCAGCCCCAGCATTTT. It encodes CASRGTGGDNQPQHF.

The chain is built from TRBV14 and TRBJ2-5, with 9 bases aligning to TRBD2. The CDR3 is 16 amino acids. The V and J ends lost 1 base and 1 base, in that order; junction bases with no gene match: 4. Looked up from germline, CDR1 is SGHDN and CDR2 is FVKESK. Here the CDR3 DNA reads TGTGCCAGCAGCCAAGGGACTAGCGCACTCCAAGAGACCCAGTACTTC. It specifies CASSQGTSALQETQYF.

The count of this clone is one. The CDR3 spells CASSQVEYTEAFF. In DNA, the CDR3 is TGTGCCAGCAGCCAAGTTGAGTACACTGAAGCTTTCTTT. V is TRBV14 and J is TRBJ1-1; D gene unclear. The V gene's germline CDR1 is SGHDN and CDR2 FVKESK. The ends were cut back, 1 base at V and 3 bases at J, with 6 bases in the middle. The length of the CDR3 is 13 residues.

This clone was seen only once. The chain recombines TRBV7-6 with TRBJ1-2, with 7 bases lining up with TRBD1. V trimming: 1 base; J trimming: 1 base; junction bases outside the gene matches: 6. Germline V gene sequence: CDR1 SGHVS, CDR2 FNYEAQ. CDR3 length: 16 residues. The DNA for the CDR3 is TGTGCCAGCAGCTTAGGGGGACAGTTAGATAACTATGGCTACACCTTC. It specifies CASSLGGQLDNYGYTF.